This T cell receptor beta chain appears in the sequencing data of a study of blood T cell repertoires in COVID-19. As originally analysed: Amplification of reference gene primers was used by the study to estimate nucleated cell counts. Clones were sequenced by immunoSEQ multiplex PCR, and TCRdb holds only the in-frame ones, with some missing. V, J and clone size derive from that table, while D and trimming were established from the DNA sequence. The sample has over 10,000 clones; about 80% are singletons. Trimming removed 0 bases from V and 0 bases from J, with 9 bases in between. This CDR3 comprises 16 residues. Germline values: CDR1 MNHEY, CDR2 SMNVEV (reference sequence).

Sequenced material: peripheral blood. This chain connects TRBV27 to TRBJ2-1; D is undetermined. The sequence was obtained from a man aged 80 or over with acute or convalescent COVID-19. The chain's CDR3 is CASSLSMGSSYNEQFF. CDR3 in DNA: TGTGCCAGCAGTTTATCAATGGGCAGCTCCTACAATGAGCAGTTCTTC.